This T cell receptor beta chain originates from a study of OX40 agonist ivuxolimab in advanced cancers. Points from the study as a whole: Researchers did not establish what antigens the expanded peripheral T cells target.

The CDR3 has 15 residues. The germline CDR1 and CDR2 sequences are SGHVS and FNYEAQ. Unmatched junction bases numbered 8, after V lost 4 bases and J lost 4 bases. Worth noting for this clone: The antigen remains undetermined.

Sequencing used immunoSEQ multiplex PCR; TCRdb keeps in-frame clones, though not all of them. This sample carries roughly 50,000 clones, more than 70% of them seen once, and the ten largest clones take roughly 10%. Sampled blood was obtained at baseline, cycle 4 day 1, and cycle 7 day 1. This sequence originates from an adult with an advanced solid tumor such as melanoma, head and neck, liver or kidney cancer. V usage is TRBV7-6 and J usage is TRBJ2-7; TRBD1 matches 9 bases. Here the sequenced sample was CD4+ or CD8+ T cells sorted from blood, taken in a trial of the OX40 agonist ivuxolimab. For the CDR3, the DNA is TGTGCCAGCAGCTCGGGCACAGGGGGCACTTACGAGCAGTACTTC. Encoded protein: CASSSGTGGTYEQYF.